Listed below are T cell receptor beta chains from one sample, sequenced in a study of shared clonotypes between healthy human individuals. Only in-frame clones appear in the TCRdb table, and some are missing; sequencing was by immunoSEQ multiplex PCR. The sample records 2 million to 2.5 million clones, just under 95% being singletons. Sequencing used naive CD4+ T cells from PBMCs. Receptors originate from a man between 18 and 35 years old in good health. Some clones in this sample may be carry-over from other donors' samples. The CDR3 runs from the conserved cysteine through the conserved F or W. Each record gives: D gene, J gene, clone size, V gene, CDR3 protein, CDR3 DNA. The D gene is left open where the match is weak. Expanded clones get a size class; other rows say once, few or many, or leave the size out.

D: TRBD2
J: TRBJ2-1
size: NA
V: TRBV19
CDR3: CASSIGLAGGSNEQFF
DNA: TGTGCCAGTAGTATCGGACTAGCGGGAGGTTCCAATGAGCAGTTCTTC

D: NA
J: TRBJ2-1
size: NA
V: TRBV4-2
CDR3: CASSQDRRSYNEQFF
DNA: TGTGCCAGCAGCCAAGATAGGCGGTCCTACAATGAGCAGTTCTTC

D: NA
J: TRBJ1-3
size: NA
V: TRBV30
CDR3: CAWSRGLGNTIYF
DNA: TGTGCCTGGAGTCGGGGGCTCGGAAACACCATATATTTT

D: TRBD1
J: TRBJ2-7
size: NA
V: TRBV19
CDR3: CASSDRGLSSYEQYF
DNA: TGTGCCAGTAGTGACAGGGGGCTATCAAGCTACGAGCAGTACTTC

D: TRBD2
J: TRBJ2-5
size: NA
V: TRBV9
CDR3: CASTSKGGSEETQYF
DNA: TGTGCCAGCACCAGTAAGGGCGGGAGTGAAGAGACCCAGTACTTC

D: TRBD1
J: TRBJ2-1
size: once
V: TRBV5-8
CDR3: CASSRDSGEQFF
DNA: TGTGCCAGCAGCAGGGACAGCGGTGAGCAGTTCTTC

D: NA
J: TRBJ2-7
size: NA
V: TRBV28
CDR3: CASSLAGMVGEQYF
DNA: TGTGCCAGCAGTTTAGCCGGGATGGTCGGCGAGCAGTACTTC

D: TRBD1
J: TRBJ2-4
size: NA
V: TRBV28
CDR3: CASSLVGDSKKNIQYF
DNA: TGTGCCAGCAGTTTAGTTGGGGACAGCAAAAAAAACATTCAGTACTTC

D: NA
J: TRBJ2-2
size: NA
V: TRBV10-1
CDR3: CASSRLPRGAGELFF
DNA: TGCGCCAGCAGTAGGTTGCCTCGTGGGGCCGGGGAGCTGTTTTTT

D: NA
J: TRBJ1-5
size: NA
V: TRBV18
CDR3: CASSPPGNNQPQHF
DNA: TGTGCCAGCTCACCACCAGGGAATAATCAGCCCCAGCATTTT

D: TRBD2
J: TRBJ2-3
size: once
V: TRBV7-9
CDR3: CASSLVGASGSLDTQYF
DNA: TGTGCCAGCAGCTTAGTAGGGGCTAGCGGGAGTTTAGATACGCAGTATTTT

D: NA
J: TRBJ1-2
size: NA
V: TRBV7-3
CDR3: CASSLRGDGYTF
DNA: TGTGCCAGCAGCTTACGGGGGGATGGCTACACCTTC

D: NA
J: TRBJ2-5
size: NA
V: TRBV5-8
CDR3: CASSLVVRSVTYQETQYF
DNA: TGTGCCAGCAGCTTGGTGGTTCGCAGCGTTACGTACCAAGAGACCCAGTACTTC

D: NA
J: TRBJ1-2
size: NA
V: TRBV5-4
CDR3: CASSLDRNYGYTF
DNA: TGTGCCAGCAGCTTGGACAGAAACTATGGCTACACCTTC

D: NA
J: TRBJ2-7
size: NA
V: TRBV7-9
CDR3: CARPGAATASYEQYF
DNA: TGTGCCCGGCCAGGAGCAGCCACCGCCTCCTACGAGCAGTACTTC

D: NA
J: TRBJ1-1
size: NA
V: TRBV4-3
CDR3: CASSQSGGNTEAFF
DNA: TGCGCCAGCAGCCAGTCGGGGGGGAACACTGAAGCTTTCTTT

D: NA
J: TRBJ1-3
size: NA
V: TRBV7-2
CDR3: CASTYSGASGNTIYF
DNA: TGTGCCAGCACATACTCCGGTGCCTCTGGAAACACCATATATTTT

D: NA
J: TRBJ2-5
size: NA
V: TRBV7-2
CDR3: CASSNTGTRETQYF
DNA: TGTGCCAGCAGCAATACCGGGACAAGGGAGACCCAGTACTTC

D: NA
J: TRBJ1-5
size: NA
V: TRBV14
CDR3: CASSQQGGQPQHF
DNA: TGTGCCAGCAGCCAACAGGGTGGGCAGCCCCAGCATTTT

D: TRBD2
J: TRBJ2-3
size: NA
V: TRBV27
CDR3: CASSLAGGTDTQYF
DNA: TGTGCCAGCAGTTTAGCGGGAGGCACAGATACGCAGTATTTT

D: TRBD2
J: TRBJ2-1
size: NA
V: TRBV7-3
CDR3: CASSPAGLAREQFF
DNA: TGTGCCAGCAGCCCTGCGGGACTAGCCCGCGAGCAGTTCTTC

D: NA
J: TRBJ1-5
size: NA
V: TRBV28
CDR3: CASSTGERGSNQPQHF
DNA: TGTGCCAGCAGTACGGGGGAAAGGGGGAGCAATCAGCCCCAGCATTTT

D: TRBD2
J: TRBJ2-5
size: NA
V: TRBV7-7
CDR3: CASSLGVGLRETQYF
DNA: TGTGCCAGCAGCTTAGGAGTGGGACTAAGAGAGACCCAGTACTTC

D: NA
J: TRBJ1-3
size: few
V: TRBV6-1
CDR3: CASSESKATIYF
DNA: TGTGCCAGCAGTGAATCAAAGGCGACCATATATTTT

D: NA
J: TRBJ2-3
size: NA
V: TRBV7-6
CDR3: CASSFERRVLGTDTQYF
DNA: TGTGCCAGCAGCTTCGAAAGGAGAGTTTTAGGCACAGATACGCAGTATTTT

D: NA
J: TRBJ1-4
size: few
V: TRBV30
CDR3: CAWTTTNEKLFF
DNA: TGTGCCTGGACGACAACTAATGAAAAACTGTTTTTT

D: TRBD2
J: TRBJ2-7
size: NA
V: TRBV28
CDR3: CASSLKWGASGRLLENEQYF
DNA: TGTGCCAGCAGTTTAAAGTGGGGTGCTAGCGGGAGACTACTTGAGAACGAGCAGTACTTC

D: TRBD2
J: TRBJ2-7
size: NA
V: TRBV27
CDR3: CASSFGIAGGVYEQYF
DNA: TGTGCCAGCAGTTTTGGGATAGCGGGAGGAGTGTACGAGCAGTACTTC

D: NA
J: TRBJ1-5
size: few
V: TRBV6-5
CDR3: CASSYEMYQPQHF
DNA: TGTGCCAGCAGTTACGAGATGTATCAGCCCCAGCATTTT

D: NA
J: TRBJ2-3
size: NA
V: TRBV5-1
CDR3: CASSLAPREADTQYF
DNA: TGCGCCAGCAGCTTGGCCCCCAGGGAGGCAGATACGCAGTATTTT

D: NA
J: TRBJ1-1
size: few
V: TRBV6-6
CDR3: CACSGTKAFF
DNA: TGTGCCTGCTCGGGGACAAAAGCTTTCTTT

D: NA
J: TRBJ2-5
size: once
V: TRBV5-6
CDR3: CASSPSSGTQYF
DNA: TGTGCCAGCAGCCCGTCAAGCGGGACCCAGTACTTC

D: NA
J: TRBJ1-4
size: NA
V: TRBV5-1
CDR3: CASKDQGPNEKLFF
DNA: TGCGCCAGTAAAGATCAGGGACCTAATGAAAAACTGTTTTTT

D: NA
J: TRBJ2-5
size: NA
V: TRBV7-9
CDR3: CASSLARPGWMEETQYF
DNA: TGTGCCAGCAGCTTAGCGCGGCCGGGTTGGATGGAAGAGACCCAGTACTTC

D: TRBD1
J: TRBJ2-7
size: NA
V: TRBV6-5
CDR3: CASRDRVGEQYF
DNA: TGTGCCAGCCGGGACAGGGTGGGAGAGCAGTACTTC

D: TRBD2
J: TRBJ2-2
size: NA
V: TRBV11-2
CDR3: CASSPGLAGYGELFF
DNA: TGTGCCAGCAGCCCCGGACTAGCGGGATACGGGGAGCTGTTTTTT

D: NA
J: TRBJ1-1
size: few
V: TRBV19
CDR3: CASSSERNTEAFF
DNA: TGTGCCAGTAGTTCTGAGAGGAACACTGAAGCTTTCTTT

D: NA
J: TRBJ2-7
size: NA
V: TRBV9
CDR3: CASSVVGGLEQYF
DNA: TGTGCCAGCAGCGTAGTTGGCGGTCTCGAGCAGTACTTC

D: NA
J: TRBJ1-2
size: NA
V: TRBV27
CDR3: CASSTGAGGYTF
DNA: TGTGCCAGCAGTACCGGAGCTGGGGGCTACACCTTC

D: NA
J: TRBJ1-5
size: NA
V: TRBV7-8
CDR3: CASSLDGTQPQHF
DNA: TGTGCCAGCAGCTTAGACGGAACTCAGCCCCAGCATTTT

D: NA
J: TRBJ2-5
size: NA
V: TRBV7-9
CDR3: CASSPSGDKKETQYF
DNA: TGTGCCAGCAGCCCCAGCGGCGACAAAAAAGAGACCCAGTACTTC

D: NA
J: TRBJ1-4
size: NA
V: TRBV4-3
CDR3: CASSHHGEKLFF
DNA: TGCGCCAGCAGCCACCATGGAGAAAAACTGTTTTTT

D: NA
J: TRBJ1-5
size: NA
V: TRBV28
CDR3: CASSYGSTSNQPQHF
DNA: TGTGCCAGCAGTTACGGCTCAACTAGCAATCAGCCCCAGCATTTT

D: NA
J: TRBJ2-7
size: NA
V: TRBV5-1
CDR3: CASSAEGVLYF
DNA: TGCGCCAGCAGCGCGGAGGGGGTGTTGTACTTC

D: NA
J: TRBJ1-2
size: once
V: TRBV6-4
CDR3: CARWYGYTF
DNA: TGTGCCAGATGGTATGGCTACACCTTC

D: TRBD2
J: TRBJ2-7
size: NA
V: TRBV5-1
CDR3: CASSSLAGVVNEQYF
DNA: TGCGCCAGCAGCAGCCTAGCGGGAGTAGTGAACGAGCAGTACTTC

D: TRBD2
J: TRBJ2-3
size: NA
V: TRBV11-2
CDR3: CAGGREGPTDTQYF
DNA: TGTGCCGGCGGGCGGGAGGGCCCCACAGATACGCAGTATTTT

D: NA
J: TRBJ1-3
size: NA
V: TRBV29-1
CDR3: CSVRGGLSGNTIYF
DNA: TGCAGCGTACGTGGTGGGCTCTCTGGAAACACCATATATTTT

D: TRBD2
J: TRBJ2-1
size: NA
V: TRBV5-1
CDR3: CASHPVAGGNEQFF
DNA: TGCGCCAGCCATCCGGTAGCGGGAGGCAATGAGCAGTTCTTC

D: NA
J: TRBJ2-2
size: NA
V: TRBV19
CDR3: CASSILTGIGNTGELFF
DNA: TGTGCCAGTAGTATTCTAACCGGGATAGGGAACACCGGGGAGCTGTTTTTT

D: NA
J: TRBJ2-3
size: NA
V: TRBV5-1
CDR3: CASSFGADTQYF
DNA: TGCGCCAGCAGCTTTGGGGCAGATACGCAGTATTTT

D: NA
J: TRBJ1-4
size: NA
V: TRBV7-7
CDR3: CASSPREGEKLFF
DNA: TGTGCCAGCAGCCCGCGGGAAGGTGAAAAACTGTTTTTT

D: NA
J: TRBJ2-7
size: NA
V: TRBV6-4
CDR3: CASSDSIGLQQYF
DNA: TGTGCCAGCAGTGACTCGATTGGTCTTCAGCAGTACTTC

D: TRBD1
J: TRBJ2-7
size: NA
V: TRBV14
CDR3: CASSQSRQGTQSF
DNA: TGTGCCAGCAGTCAATCGCGACAGGGAACCCAGTCGTTC

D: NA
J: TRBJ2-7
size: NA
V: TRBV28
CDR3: CASSPRTDEQYF
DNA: TGTGCCAGCAGTCCGCGGACTGACGAGCAGTACTTC

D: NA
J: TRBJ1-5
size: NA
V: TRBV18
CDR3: CASSLGSVNQPQHF
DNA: TGTGCCAGCTCACTTGGGTCAGTCAATCAGCCCCAGCATTTT

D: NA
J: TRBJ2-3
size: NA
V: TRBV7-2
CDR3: CASKGGPSWDTQYF
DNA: TGTGCCAGCAAAGGAGGGCCTTCTTGGGATACGCAGTATTTT

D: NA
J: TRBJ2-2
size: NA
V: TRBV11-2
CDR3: CASSHTNAGELFF
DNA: TGTGCCAGCAGCCACACGAACGCCGGGGAGCTGTTTTTT

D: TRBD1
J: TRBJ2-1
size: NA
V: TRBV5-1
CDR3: CASSLGETGRQFF
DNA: TGCGCCAGCAGCTTGGGGGAGACAGGGCGACAGTTCTTC